This entry is about one T cell receptor beta chain. This entry belongs to a study of blood T cell repertoires in COVID-19. Clones were sequenced by immunoSEQ multiplex PCR, and TCRdb holds only the in-frame ones, with some missing. In the table there are 270,000 or so clones, 85% to 95% of which are singletons. The germline V gene has CDR1 SGHRS and CDR2 YFSETQ. V was trimmed by 4 bases and J by 4 bases, leaving 16 bases between them. The CDR3 loop spans 15 amino acids. The clonotype comes from a man in his forties who had been exposed to COVID-19. The rearrangement joins TRBV5-1 to TRBJ2-3, with a weak D call TRBD1 (6 bases). The source material was PBMCs or T cells enriched from blood (not recorded which). CDR3 sequence (DNA): TGCGCCAGCAGCGTGGGGCCCTCAGGGGCAGATACGCAGTATTTT. Translated, it gives CASSVGPSGADTQYF.